This T cell receptor beta chain was documented in a study of human T cells and chemical hapten exposure. Time point of the sample: patch test 3, about 24 weeks after DPC sensitization. Treatment denoted: therapeutic diphenylcyclopropenone sensitization with weekly scalp DPC. At every patch-test visit, blood was drawn before the patch test was applied. Blood, whole and unfractionated, served as the source for total RNA extraction. Individual cDNA molecules in this library carried unique molecular identifiers. Original handling: Sequenced samples showed a median of roughly 99,000 TCRs each, with counts running from around 20,000 to 690,000. One entry per CDR3 protein, called by TCRdb with MiXCR from the RACE reads. It is TCRdb's table, rather than the study itself, that gives the V and J calls and clone size. The table has some 64,000 distinct CDR3 sequences, approximately 10% seen once. This clonotype has only a few counts.

This CDR3 region has 13 residues. V lost 4 bases and J lost 4, with 11 bases in between. Germline CDR1 is SGHRS and CDR2 is YFSETQ. The source was whole blood, collected in connection with sensitization to the hapten diphenylcyclopropenone (DPC). The receptor's source is a young woman with alopecia areata. Some clones in this sample may be carry-over from other donors' samples. The chain links TRBV5-1 to TRBJ1-1, with D tentatively TRBD1 (5 bases). As DNA, the CDR3 is TGCGCCAGCAGCGAATCAGGGTTCACTGAAGCTTTCTTT. Protein product: CASSESGFTEAFF.